These T cell receptor beta chains were read from a single sample in a study of shared clonotypes between healthy human individuals. Some clones are missing from TCRdb's copy, which holds only in-frame ones; the method was immunoSEQ multiplex PCR. The table shows millions of clones, with about 95% occurring only once. Material: naive CD4+ T cells sorted from blood. The receptors originated from a man aged 18 to 30 in good health. The CDR3 runs from the conserved cysteine through the conserved F or W. A D gene is named only where the DNA matches it firmly. Some rows have no size entry. The others give once, few or many, or a class for an expanded clone.

V gene,J gene,D gene,clone size,CDR3 DNA,CDR3 protein
TRBV28,TRBJ1-2,.,.,TGTGCCAGCGACCTGGGGCTTAACTATGGCTACACCTTC,CASDLGLNYGYTF
TRBV6-5,TRBJ2-5,.,once,TGTGCCAGCAGTTACATACAGTCCAGAGAGACCCAGTACTTC,CASSYIQSRETQYF
TRBV6-1,TRBJ2-7,TRBD2,few,TGTGCCAGCAGTGTGGCTAGCGGGGGACCGGGGGAGCAGTACTTC,CASSVASGGPGEQYF
TRBV18,TRBJ1-4,.,.,TGTGCCAGCTCACCCCCGAGGGTAGCAGGTGAAAAACTGTTTTTT,CASSPPRVAGEKLFF
TRBV20-1,TRBJ2-7,.,.,TGCAGTGCTAGAGGCTCATACGAGCAGTACTTC,CSARGSYEQYF
TRBV28,TRBJ2-7,TRBD1,.,TGTGCCAGCGGCCCAGGACAGGGTTTGTATCGCGAGCAGTACTTC,CASGPGQGLYREQYF
TRBV2,TRBJ1-3,.,.,TGTGCCAGCAGTGTTGTCAGCTTCTCTGGAAACACCATATATTTT,CASSVVSFSGNTIYF
TRBV28,TRBJ1-1,.,.,TGTGCCAGCAGAAACGGACAGAGGGTCACTGAAGCTTTCTTT,CASRNGQRVTEAFF
TRBV11-2,TRBJ2-5,TRBD2,.,TGTGCCAGCAGCTTAGGGAACAGCGGGAGCCGCGAGACCCAGTACTTC,CASSLGNSGSRETQYF
TRBV12-5,TRBJ1-1,TRBD1,.,TGTGCTAGTGGTGACGGACAGGGGGCGTTGAACGCTTTCTTT,CASGDGQGALNAFF
TRBV5-1,TRBJ2-7,.,.,TGCGCCAGCAGCAGGGATGCGTTATCCTACGAGCAGTACTTC,CASSRDALSYEQYF
TRBV18,TRBJ2-2,TRBD2,.,TGTGCCAGCTCAACACTCGGACTAGCGGGAGCTGGATCCGGGGAGCTGTTTTTT,CASSTLGLAGAGSGELFF
TRBV7-8,TRBJ2-5,TRBD2,.,TGTGCCAGCAGCCGGACCGGGAGCGGGAGAGGGGAGACCCAGTACTTC,CASSRTGSGRGETQYF
TRBV5-1,TRBJ2-1,TRBD2,.,TGCGCCAGCAGCCCTAGCGGGAGTCTCGATGAGCAGTTCTTC,CASSPSGSLDEQFF
TRBV5-1,TRBJ1-2,.,.,TGCGCCAGCAGCTTGGCCCTGGCAGGGAGCGATGGCTACACCTTC,CASSLALAGSDGYTF
TRBV5-4,TRBJ2-7,.,.,TGTGCCAGCACCTCCGAGAGCGACGAGCAGTACTTC,CASTSESDEQYF
TRBV10-3,TRBJ1-2,.,few,TGTGCCATCAGTGAGTCTGGAGGGGACAACTATGGCTACACCTTC,CAISESGGDNYGYTF
TRBV11-3,TRBJ2-5,TRBD1,.,TGTGCCAGCAGGCCGGACAGGGGACGAGAGACCCAGTACTTC,CASRPDRGRETQYF
TRBV29-1,TRBJ2-7,.,.,TGCAGCGTTCAGGGGCTCTACGAGCAGTACTTC,CSVQGLYEQYF
TRBV5-1,TRBJ2-7,TRBD1,.,TGCGCCAGCAGGGGAGGCACAGGGGGCTCCTACGAGCAGTACTTC,CASRGGTGGSYEQYF
TRBV7-2,TRBJ1-4,.,.,TGTGCCAGCAGCTTCCCCGGGACCCAAGAAAAACTGTTTTTT,CASSFPGTQEKLFF
TRBV6-5,TRBJ2-1,TRBD1,.,TGTGCCAGCCACCAGACAGGGGCCCATGAGCAGTTCTTC,CASHQTGAHEQFF
TRBV6-6,TRBJ2-3,.,.,TGTGCCAGCAGTCTAGGATTCGGCACAGATACGCAGTATTTT,CASSLGFGTDTQYF